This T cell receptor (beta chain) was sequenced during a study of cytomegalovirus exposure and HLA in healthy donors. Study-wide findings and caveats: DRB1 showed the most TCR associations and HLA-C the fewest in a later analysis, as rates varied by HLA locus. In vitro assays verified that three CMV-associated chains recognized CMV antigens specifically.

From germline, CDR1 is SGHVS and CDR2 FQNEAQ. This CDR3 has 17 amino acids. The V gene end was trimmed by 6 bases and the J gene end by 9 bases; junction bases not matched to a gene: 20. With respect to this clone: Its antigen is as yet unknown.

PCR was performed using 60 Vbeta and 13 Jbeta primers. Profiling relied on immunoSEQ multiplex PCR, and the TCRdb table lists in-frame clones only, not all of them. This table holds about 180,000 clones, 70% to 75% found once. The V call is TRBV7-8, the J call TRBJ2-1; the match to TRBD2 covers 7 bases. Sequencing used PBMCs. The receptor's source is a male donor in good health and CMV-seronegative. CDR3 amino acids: CASRSGGPGSIYSEQFF. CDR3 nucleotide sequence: TGTGCCAGCAGATCGGGAGGACCAGGGTCTATTTATAGTGAGCAGTTCTTC.